The present T cell receptor (beta chain) was sequenced within a study of shared clonotypes between healthy human individuals. Profiled with immunoSEQ multiplex PCR; TCRdb holds only in-frame clones, not every one. The sample carries 950,000 to 1,200,000 clones, roughly 80% recorded once. CDR1 MNHNS and CDR2 SASEGT come from the germline V gene. Trimming cost V 6 bases and J 5 bases, with 10 bases left between them. The CDR3 has 12 residues. Sequenced sample: memory CD4+ T cells from PBMCs. This sample's subset: CD45RA-negative fraction. The sequence was collected from a man between 18 and 35 years old in good health. Some clones in this sample may be carry-over from other donors' samples. The chain links TRBV6-1 to TRBJ1-2; D is perhaps TRBD1 (5 bases). CDR3 in DNA: TGTGCCAGCAGCCGACAGTCTTATGGCTACACCTTC. Amino acids: CASSRQSYGYTF.